A selection of T cell receptor beta chains follows, all from one sample in a study of PD-1 blockade in classical Hodgkin lymphoma. This table comes from immunoSEQ multiplex PCR, and its TCRdb copy is limited to in-frame clones, with some not included. The data show over 7,500 clones, roughly nine tenths seen once. The sequencing used peripheral blood mononuclear cells (PBMCs), collected at baseline. The receptors were gathered from a human donor with classical Hodgkin lymphoma. CDR3s include the opening cysteine and the closing phenylalanine or tryptophan. A D gene is named only where the DNA matches it firmly. Rows may omit the clone size; those that give it use once, few, many or a size class.

j_call clone_size v_call d_call cdr3_aa cdr3_nt
TRBJ2-2 . TRBV6-1 TRBD1 CASSLDRGGSGELFF TGTGCCAGCAGCCTGGACAGGGGGGGGTCCGGGGAGCTGTTTTTT
TRBJ2-3 . TRBV25-1 . CASCGGIAQYF TGTGCCAGCTGTGGCGGGATAGCGCAGTATTTT
TRBJ2-5 . TRBV27 . CASSSIVDTRETQYF TGTGCCAGCAGTTCCATCGTGGACACTCGAGAGACCCAGTACTTC
TRBJ2-2 . TRBV10-1 . CASSEFASATGELFF TGCGCCAGCAGTGAGTTTGCGTCAGCCACCGGGGAGCTGTTTTTT
TRBJ2-1 . TRBV5-6 . CASTSLEGWRGDEQFF TGTGCCAGCACCAGCTTGGAAGGGTGGAGAGGGGATGAGCAGTTCTTC
TRBJ2-7 once TRBV19 TRBD1 CASSTPGTDIYEQYF TGTGCCAGTAGTACTCCCGGGACAGATATCTACGAGCAGTACTTC
TRBJ1-5 . TRBV10-1 . CASSDGTPGNQPQHF TGCGCCAGCAGTGATGGGACACCCGGCAATCAGCCCCAGCATTTT
TRBJ2-1 . TRBV5-1 . CASSAFNEQFF TGCGCCAGCAGCGCGTTCAATGAGCAGTTCTTC
TRBJ2-7 . TRBV11-3 . CASSHPSGWEQYF TGTGCCAGCAGCCACCCCTCCGGGTGGGAGCAGTACTTC
TRBJ2-7 once TRBV21-1 . CASSKPPYEQYF TGTGCCAGCAGCAAACCTCCCTACGAGCAGTACTTC
TRBJ1-1 . TRBV5-1 . CASSIDTGVLEAFF TGCGCCAGCAGCATAGACACGGGGGTTCTTGAAGCTTTCTTT
TRBJ2-2 once TRBV9 . CASSVLLGTGELFF TGTGCCAGCAGCGTATTGTTGGGCACCGGGGAGCTGTTTTTT
TRBJ2-5 . TRBV11-3 . CASRKNGGQETQYF TGTGCCAGCAGAAAAAACGGCGGCCAAGAGACCCAGTACTTC
TRBJ2-4 . TRBV18 . CASSPTGGGKNIQYF TGTGCCAGCTCACCTACAGGAGGAGGCAAAAACATTCAGTACTTC
TRBJ1-2 few TRBV18 TRBD1 CASSPRDSPYGYTF TGTGCCAGCTCACCGCGGGACAGCCCATATGGCTACACCTTC
TRBJ2-3 . TRBV30 . CAWITRLPSFYF TGTGCCTGGATCACCCGGCTCCCATCCTTCTATTTT
TRBJ1-5 . TRBV12-5 . CASASVGPGQPQHF TGTGCTAGTGCCTCAGTGGGCCCTGGGCAGCCCCAGCATTTT
TRBJ1-1 few TRBV9 . CASSSEQGWTEAFF TGTGCCAGCAGCTCGGAGCAGGGTTGGACTGAAGCTTTCTTT
TRBJ2-7 . TRBV9 . CASSGSGTAYEQYF TGTGCCAGCAGCGGATCGGGGACGGCCTACGAGCAGTACTTC
TRBJ1-1 . TRBV6-1 . CANTPRGANTEAFF TGTGCCAACACCCCCCGGGGGGCCAACACTGAAGCTTTCTTT
TRBJ1-2 . TRBV6-5 . CASSPGGVTNYGYTF TGTGCCAGCAGTCCGGGAGGGGTCACTAACTATGGCTACACCTTC
TRBJ1-4 . TRBV27 . CASSFGTNEKLFF TGTGCCAGCAGTTTTGGAACTAATGAAAAACTGTTTTTT
TRBJ1-1 . TRBV7-9 . CASSPRQTPNTEAFF TGTGCCAGCAGCCCTAGACAGACTCCGAACACTGAAGCTTTCTTT
TRBJ1-2 few TRBV10-1 . CASSLSRVYGYTF TGCGCCAGCAGTCTCTCGCGGGTCTATGGCTACACCTTC
TRBJ2-7 . TRBV29-1 . CSVAGPASYEQYF TGCAGCGTTGCGGGGCCAGCTTCCTACGAGCAGTACTTC
TRBJ1-2 . TRBV15 . CATSRESLIYGYTF TGTGCCACCAGCAGAGAATCTCTAATCTATGGCTACACCTTC
TRBJ1-2 . TRBV21-1 . CASSKALFPDRGYGYTF TGTGCCAGCAGCAAAGCTTTATTTCCGGACAGGGGCTATGGCTACACCTTC
TRBJ1-4 . TRBV5-1 . CASSTGTGGEKLFF TGCGCCAGCTCGACCGGAACCGGAGGGGAAAAACTGTTTTTT
TRBJ2-1 once TRBV7-6 TRBD2 CASSSSGLAGPKSSYNEQFF TGTGCCAGCAGCTCGTCGGGACTAGCGGGCCCCAAAAGCTCCTACAATGAGCAGTTCTTC